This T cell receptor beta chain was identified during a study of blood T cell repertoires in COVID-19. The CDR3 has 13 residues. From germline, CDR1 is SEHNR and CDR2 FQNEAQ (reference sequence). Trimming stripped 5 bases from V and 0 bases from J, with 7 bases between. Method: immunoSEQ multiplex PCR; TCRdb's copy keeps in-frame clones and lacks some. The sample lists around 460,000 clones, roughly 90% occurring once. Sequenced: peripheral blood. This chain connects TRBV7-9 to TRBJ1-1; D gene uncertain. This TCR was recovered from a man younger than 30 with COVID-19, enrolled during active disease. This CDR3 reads CASSLIMNTEAFF. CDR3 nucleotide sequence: TGTGCCAGCAGCCTAATCATGAACACTGAAGCTTTCTTT. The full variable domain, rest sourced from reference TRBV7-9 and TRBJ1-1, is DTGVSQNPRHKITKRGQNVTFRCDPISEHNRLYWYRQTLGQGPEFLTYFQNEAQLEKSRLLSDRFSAERPKGSFSTLEIQRTEQGDSAMYLCASSLIMNTEAFFGQGTRLTVV.